The 2 T cell receptor beta chains below come from one sample, sequenced in a study of blood T cell repertoires in COVID-19. Assay used: immunoSEQ multiplex PCR; TCRdb lists only in-frame clones, some missing. This table has fewer than 120,000 clones, about four fifths appearing once. Sequenced material: peripheral blood. These receptors came from a woman aged 55-70 years with acute or convalescent COVID-19.

In DNA, the CDR3 is TGCGCCAGCAGCCAAGATCCGGCAGGGAATTACAATGAGCAGTTCTTC. Translating it yields CASSQDPAGNYNEQFF. The chain recombines TRBV4-3 with TRBJ2-1; TRBD1 is a possible D gene (5 bases). Germline-derived CDR1 and CDR2 are LGHNA and YSLEER. Trimming removed 0 bases from V and 4 bases from J, with 13 bases in between. This CDR3 is 16 amino acids long.

This chain links TRBV28 with TRBJ1-2; D is unresolved. Germline V gene sequence: CDR1 MDHEN, CDR2 SYDVKM. The CDR3 totals 16 residues. V was pared by 2 bases and J by 6 bases, with 19 bases between. In nucleotides, the CDR3 is TGTGCCAGCAGTTTACTGGGCATCCTCGGATGGGATGGCTACACCTTC. It translates to CASSLLGILGWDGYTF.